The 24 T cell receptor beta chains presented below share a single source sample, sequenced in a study of identical twins. Each CDR3 protein is one row after TCRdb ran MiXCR on the 5' RACE reads. The sample includes 430,000 or so distinct CDR3 sequences, roughly 26% of them seen just once. The sample was also reused in another study, on T cells expressing NK-cell markers.

The specimen sequenced was CD4+ T cells sorted from blood. These receptors were collected from a young woman in good health.

V usage is TRBV6-1 and J usage is TRBJ2-5; 8 nucleotides agree with TRBD1. Germline V CDR1 and CDR2: MNHNS, SASEGT. This CDR3 spans 14 amino acids. V lost 6 bases and J lost 5; bases outside the gene matches: 8. CDR3 residues: CASSSGQVRETQYF. For the CDR3, the DNA is TGTGCCAGCAGCTCGGGACAGGTCCGGGAGACCCAGTACTTC.

In this sample, this clonotype turned up once. One end of the junction varies from germline; a read error may be responsible. The V call is TRBV5-1, the J call TRBJ2-5, with D perhaps matching TRBD2 (6 bases). The CDR3 spans 12 residues. Per the germline V gene, CDR1 is SGHRS and CDR2 is YFSETQ. CDR3 sequence (DNA): TGCGCCAGCAGCTCGGGAGAAGAGACCCGGTACTTC. Its protein product is CASSSGEETRYF. The variable domain in full, completed from reference TRBV5-1 and TRBJ2-5, reads KAGVTQTPRYLIKTRGQQVTLSCSPISGHRSVSWYQQTPGQGLQFLFEYFSETQRNKGNFPGRFSGRQFSNSRSEMNVSTLELGDSALYLCASSSGEETRYFGPGTRLLVL.

This chain joins TRBV28 and TRBJ2-5; D is uncertain. V lost 5 bases to trimming and J lost 3 bases, with 13 bases between them. Looked up from germline, CDR1 is MDHEN and CDR2 is SYDVKM. CDR3 length: 14 amino acids. The DNA for the CDR3 is TGTGCCAGCAGTACCCGAGTTCGGGAAGAGACCCAGTACTTC. Its translation is CASSTRVREETQYF.

This chain joins TRBV20-1 and TRBJ1-2; 9 bases match TRBD1. The CDR3 extends over 12 amino acids. CDR1 is DFQATT, CDR2 SNEGSKA, per germline (reference sequence). V shed 7 bases, J shed 6 bases, and the junction held 6 bases outside the gene matches. CDR3 DNA sequence: TGCAGTGGTGGGACAGGGAACCATGGCTACACCTTC. This encodes CSGGTGNHGYTF.

This clonotype was picked up a small number of times. The V and J genes are TRBV20-1 and TRBJ1-5; D gene ambiguous. The CDR3 contains 12 residues. CDR1 DFQATT and CDR2 SNEGSKA come from the germline V gene (reference sequence). Between the trimmed V and J ends, which lost 0 bases and 6 bases, there was a span of 6 bases. The CDR3 DNA sequence: TGCAGTGCTAGAGATCGCGGTCAGCCCCAGCATTTT. The encoded protein is CSARDRGQPQHF.

V is TRBV3-1 and J is TRBJ2-1; 12 bases are a match to TRBD2. The junction had 12 bases not matched to a gene; V was cut back by 2 bases and J by 4 bases. Germline lookup yields CDR1 LGHDT and CDR2 YNNKEL (reference sequence). The CDR3 runs to 19 residues. The chain's CDR3 is CASSQTWSLGTSGYNEQFF. Written as DNA, the CDR3 is TGTGCCAGCAGCCAAACATGGTCTTTGGGGACTAGCGGGTACAATGAGCAGTTCTTC.

The V and J genes are TRBV20-1 and TRBJ2-7; a possible D gene is TRBD2 (5 bases). Trimming removed 6 bases from V and 0 bases from J, with 15 bases in between. The CDR3 extends over 14 amino acids. The V gene's germline CDR1 is DFQATT and CDR2 SNEGSKA (reference sequence). CDR3 sequence: CSALTSAYSYEQYF. The CDR3 region has the DNA TGCAGTGCCCTTACTAGTGCTTACTCCTACGAGCAGTACTTC.

CDR3 sequence: CASSLRGGWQFF. DNA for the CDR3: TGTGCCAGCAGTCTCCGGGGAGGTTGGCAGTTCTTC. The chain is built from TRBV12-3 or TRBV12-4 and TRBJ2-1, with D possibly being TRBD2 (6 bases). V was pared by 5 bases and J by 12 bases, with 14 bases between. This CDR3 has 12 residues.

The genes are TRBV25-1 and TRBJ2-4, with D tentatively TRBD1 or TRBD2 (6 bases each). Germline-derived CDR1 and CDR2 are MGHDK and SYGVNS. The CDR3 runs 16 residues. With 0 bases removed from V and 2 bases from J, the gap between germline ends came to 11 bases. CDR3 coding DNA: TGTGCCAGCAGTGAATACGAGGGGGGAACCAAAAACATTCAGTACTTC. Its protein is CASSEYEGGTKNIQYF.

The chain recombines TRBV27 with TRBJ2-3; TRBD1 might be the D (6 bases). Trimming left V 6 bases short and J 1 base short, with 11 bases between. CDR1 MNHEY and CDR2 SMNVEV come from the germline V gene (reference sequence). The CDR3 covers 14 residues. The CDR3 nucleotides are TGTGCCAGCAGCCTTAAGGGGGGCACAGATACGCAGTATTTT. Amino acid sequence: CASSLKGGTDTQYF.

The chain links TRBV14 to TRBJ2-2; a possible D gene is TRBD1 (5 bases). The V gene lost 4 bases and the J gene lost 2 bases, with 14 bases spanning the gap. Per the germline V gene, CDR1 is SGHDN and CDR2 is FVKESK. CDR3 length equals 16 residues. CDR3 loop: CASSRHGHLNTGELFF. CDR3 coding DNA: TGTGCCAGCAGCCGACACGGACACTTAAACACCGGGGAGCTGTTTTTT.

The rearrangement joins TRBV6-5 to TRBJ2-2, with 10 bases matching TRBD2. The germline CDR1 and CDR2 sequences are MNHEY and SVGAGI. Trimming removed 3 bases from V and 3 bases from J; junction bases left unmatched: 4. CDR3 length: 16 amino acids. The CDR3: CASSYSGGTYTGELFF. The CDR3 region has the DNA TGTGCCAGCAGTTATAGCGGGGGGACCTACACCGGGGAGCTGTTTTTT.

This clonotype was observed a few times. This chain uses TRBV19 with TRBJ2-7, with 8 bases lining up with TRBD1. CDR1 is LNHDA and CDR2 is SQIVND in the germline V gene (reference sequence). CDR3 size: 15 residues. Germline trimming cut 5 bases from V and 6 bases from J; bases unmatched to any gene: 12. This chain's CDR3 is CASSSRTGKWGEQYF. Written as DNA, the CDR3 is TGTGCCAGTAGTTCCAGGACAGGGAAATGGGGCGAGCAGTACTTC.

The chain joins TRBV9 to TRBJ2-7; TRBD2 aligns across 8 bases. Germline V gives CDR1 SGDLS, CDR2 YYNGEE. The V and J ends lost 4 bases and 2 bases, in that order; junction bases with no gene match: 8. The CDR3 loop spans 15 amino acids. The CDR3 loop reads CASSFRSGGAYEQYF. The DNA for the CDR3 is TGTGCCAGCAGCTTCCGCTCGGGGGGGGCCTACGAGCAGTACTTC. Drawing the rest from reference TRBV9 and TRBJ2-7, the complete variable domain is DSGVTQTPKHLITATGQRVTLRCSPRSGDLSVYWYQQSLDQGLQFLIQYYNGEERAKGNILERFSAQQFPDLHSELNLSSLELGDSALYFCASSFRSGGAYEQYFGPGTRLTVT.

The chain links TRBV20-1 to TRBJ2-3; 8 bases match TRBD2. Germline CDR1 reads DFQATT; CDR2 reads SNEGSKA (reference sequence). The CDR3 extends over 13 amino acids. V was pared by 4 bases and J by 1 base, with 1 base of the junction left unmatched. The DNA for the CDR3 is TGCAGTGCTACGACTAGCGGCACAGATACGCAGTATTTT. Translating it yields CSATTSGTDTQYF.

V gene TRBV6-2 or TRBV6-3 combines with J gene TRBJ2-2, with D unresolved. Trimming took off 4 bases at V and 3 bases at J, with 6 bases between the two ends. Germline CDR1 is MNHEY and CDR2 is SVGEGT. The CDR3 totals 13 residues. CDR3 coding DNA: TGTGCCAGCAGTTCCACCTACACCGGGGAGCTGTTTTTT. Protein: CASSSTYTGELFF.

This clonotype was recorded many times. This rearrangement joins TRBV12-3 or TRBV12-4 to TRBJ2-2; D is unclear. CDR3 length equals 17 residues. Trimming cost V 6 bases and J 1 base, with 18 bases left between them. The CDR3 sequence is CASRGKRESLNTGELFF. The CDR3 coding sequence is TGTGCCAGCAGGGGGAAAAGGGAATCCCTGAACACCGGGGAGCTGTTTTTT.

The chain is built from TRBV18 and TRBJ2-2, with D unresolved. Trimming removed 0 bases at V and 8 bases at J, with 10 bases between. CDR1 is KGHSH, CDR2 LQKENI, per germline. CDR3 size: 14 residues. As DNA, the CDR3 is TGTGCCAGCTCACCACCGGCTTCTCGAGGGGAGCTGTTTTTT. Translated, it gives CASSPPASRGELFF.

V usage is TRBV12-3 or TRBV12-4 and J usage is TRBJ1-5; D perhaps matches TRBD1 (5 bases). V shed 7 bases and J shed 0 bases, with 13 bases lying between them. The length of the CDR3 is 15 residues. The DNA for the CDR3 is TGTGCCAGCACCCTTGGGGCGGTTAGCAATCAGCCCCAGCATTTT. This codes for CASTLGAVSNQPQHF.

V is TRBV12-5 and J is TRBJ2-1; tentatively, D is TRBD2 (7 bases). V was trimmed by 2 bases and J by 8 bases, leaving 13 bases between them. CDR3 length: 14 amino acids. CDR1 and CDR2 from the germline V gene are LGHNT and FRNRAP. CDR3 sequence (DNA): TGTGCTAGTGGTTTGAGTGGGGGGGGCGATGAGCAGTTCTTC. Translation gives CASGLSGGGDEQFF.

The V gene is TRBV20-1, the J gene TRBJ2-2; unclear D gene. The germline V and J ends were trimmed by 0 bases and 5 bases, with 7 bases remaining between them. The CDR3 spans 13 residues. Germline-derived CDR1 and CDR2 are DFQATT and SNEGSKA (reference sequence). The DNA for the CDR3 is TGCAGTGCTAGAGATAGGCGTACCGGGGAGCTGTTTTTT. As protein: CSARDRRTGELFF.

This chain joins TRBV20-1 and TRBJ2-6; D is uncertain. Trimming left V 3 bases short and J 0 bases short, with 6 bases between. There are 14 residues in the CDR3. The germline V gene encodes CDR1 DFQATT and CDR2 SNEGSKA (reference sequence). This CDR3 is CSARDGSGANVLTF. The CDR3 DNA is TGCAGTGCTAGGGATGGCTCTGGGGCCAACGTCCTGACTTTC.

The table lists this clonotype with a count of one. The V and J genes are TRBV13 and TRBJ2-7, with TRBD2 matching 7 bases. The V gene's germline CDR1 is PRHDT and CDR2 FYEKMQ (reference sequence). The CDR3 length is 14 residues. The J segment lost 0 bases and the V segment lost 8 bases, leaving 7 bases of the junction unmatched. The CDR3 loop is CASVAGLSSYEQYF. CDR3 sequence (DNA): TGTGCCAGCGTAGCGGGTTTAAGCTCCTACGAGCAGTACTTC.

The chain couples TRBV6-2 or TRBV6-3 to TRBJ2-1, with 7 bases fitting TRBD2. CDR3 length: 15 amino acids. Germline V gene sequence: CDR1 MNHEY, CDR2 SVGEGT. V was clipped by 11 bases and J by 4 bases; unmatched bases: 14. CDR3 residues: CAGHSGGSGYNEQFF. CDR3 nucleotides: TGTGCCGGACACTCCGGCGGGAGCGGGTACAATGAGCAGTTCTTC.